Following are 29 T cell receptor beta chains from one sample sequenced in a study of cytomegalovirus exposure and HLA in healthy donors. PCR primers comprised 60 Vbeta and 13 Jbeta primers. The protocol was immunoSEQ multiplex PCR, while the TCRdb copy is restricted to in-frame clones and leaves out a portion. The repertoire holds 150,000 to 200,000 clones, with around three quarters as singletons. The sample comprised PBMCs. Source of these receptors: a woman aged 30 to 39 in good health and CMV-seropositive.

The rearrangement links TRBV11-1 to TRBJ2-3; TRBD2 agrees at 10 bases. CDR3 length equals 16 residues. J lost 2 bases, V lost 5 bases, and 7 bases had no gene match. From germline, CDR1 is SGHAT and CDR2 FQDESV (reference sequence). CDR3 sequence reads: CASSVLAGGTTDTQYF. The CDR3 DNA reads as TGTGCCAGCAGCGTATTAGCGGGGGGAACCACAGATACGCAGTATTTT. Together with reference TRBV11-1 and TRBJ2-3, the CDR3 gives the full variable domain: EAEVAQSPRYKITEKSQAVAFWCDPISGHATLYWYRQILGQGPELLVQFQDESVVDDSQLPKDRFSAERLKGVDSTLKIQPAELGDSAMYLCASSVLAGGTTDTQYFGPGTRLTVL.

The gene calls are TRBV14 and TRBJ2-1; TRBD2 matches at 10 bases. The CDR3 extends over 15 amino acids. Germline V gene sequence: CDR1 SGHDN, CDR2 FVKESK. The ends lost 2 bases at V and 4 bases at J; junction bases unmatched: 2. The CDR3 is CASSQQRGGYNEQFF. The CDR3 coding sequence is TGTGCCAGCAGCCAACAGCGGGGGGGTTACAATGAGCAGTTCTTC.

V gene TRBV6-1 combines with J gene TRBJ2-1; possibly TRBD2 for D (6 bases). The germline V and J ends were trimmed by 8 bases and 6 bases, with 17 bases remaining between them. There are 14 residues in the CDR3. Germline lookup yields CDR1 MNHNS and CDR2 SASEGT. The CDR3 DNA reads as TGTGCCAGCCGGCGGGACCGGGTCCTCAATGAGCAGTTCTTC. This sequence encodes CASRRDRVLNEQFF.

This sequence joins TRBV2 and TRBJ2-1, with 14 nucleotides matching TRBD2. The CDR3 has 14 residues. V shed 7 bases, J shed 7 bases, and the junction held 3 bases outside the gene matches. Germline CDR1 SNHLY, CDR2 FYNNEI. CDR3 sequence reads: CASNGLAGGNEQFF. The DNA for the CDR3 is TGTGCCAGCAATGGACTAGCGGGAGGAAATGAGCAGTTCTTC.

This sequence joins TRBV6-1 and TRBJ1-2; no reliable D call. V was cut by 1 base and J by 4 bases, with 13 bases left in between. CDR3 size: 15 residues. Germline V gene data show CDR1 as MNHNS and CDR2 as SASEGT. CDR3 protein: CASSEDSGQTYGYTF. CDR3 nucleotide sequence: TGTGCCAGCAGTGAAGATAGTGGGCAGACCTATGGCTACACCTTC.

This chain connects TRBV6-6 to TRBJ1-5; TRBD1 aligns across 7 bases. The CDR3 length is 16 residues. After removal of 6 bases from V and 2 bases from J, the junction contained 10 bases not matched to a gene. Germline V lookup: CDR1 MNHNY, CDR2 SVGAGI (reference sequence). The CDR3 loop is CASRTGRGAGNQPQHF. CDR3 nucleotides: TGTGCCAGCAGGACAGGGCGTGGGGCGGGCAATCAGCCCCAGCATTTT.

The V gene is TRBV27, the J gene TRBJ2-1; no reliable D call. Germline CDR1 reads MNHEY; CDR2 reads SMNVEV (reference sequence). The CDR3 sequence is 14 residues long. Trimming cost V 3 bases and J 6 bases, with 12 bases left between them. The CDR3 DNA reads TGTGCCAGCAGTTTTTCAGGCTCATTCAATGAGCAGTTCTTC. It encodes CASSFSGSFNEQFF.

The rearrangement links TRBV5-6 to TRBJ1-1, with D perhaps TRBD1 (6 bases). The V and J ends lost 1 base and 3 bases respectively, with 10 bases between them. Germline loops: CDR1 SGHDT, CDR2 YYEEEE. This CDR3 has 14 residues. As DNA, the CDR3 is TGTGCCAGCAGCTTGAGAAGACAGGACACTGAAGCTTTCTTT. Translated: CASSLRRQDTEAFF.

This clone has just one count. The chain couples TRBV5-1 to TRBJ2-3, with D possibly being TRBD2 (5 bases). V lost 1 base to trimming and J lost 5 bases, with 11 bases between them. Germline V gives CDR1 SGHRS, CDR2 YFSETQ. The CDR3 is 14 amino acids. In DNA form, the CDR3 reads TGCGCCAGCAGCTTGAATCGGGGAGAAGATACGCAGTATTTT. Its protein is CASSLNRGEDTQYF.

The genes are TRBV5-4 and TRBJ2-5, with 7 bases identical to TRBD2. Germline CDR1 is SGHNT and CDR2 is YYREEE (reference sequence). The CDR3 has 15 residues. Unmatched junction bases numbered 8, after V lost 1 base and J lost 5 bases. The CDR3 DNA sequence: TGTGCCAGCAGCTTGCGGTCCGGGGGAGGGGAGACCCAGTACTTC. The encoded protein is CASSLRSGGGETQYF.

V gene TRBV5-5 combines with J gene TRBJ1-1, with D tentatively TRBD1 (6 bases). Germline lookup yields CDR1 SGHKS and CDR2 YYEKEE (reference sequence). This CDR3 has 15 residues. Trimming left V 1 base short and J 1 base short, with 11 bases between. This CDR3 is CASSLNPGANTEAFF. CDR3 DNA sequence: TGTGCCAGCAGCTTGAACCCAGGGGCGAACACTGAAGCTTTCTTT.

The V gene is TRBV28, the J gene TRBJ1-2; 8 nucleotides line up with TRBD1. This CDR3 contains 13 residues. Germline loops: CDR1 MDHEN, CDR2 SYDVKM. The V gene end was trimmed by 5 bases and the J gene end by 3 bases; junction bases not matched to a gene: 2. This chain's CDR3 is CASSQDRDYGYTF. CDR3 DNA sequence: TGTGCCAGCAGTCAGGACAGGGACTATGGCTACACCTTC.

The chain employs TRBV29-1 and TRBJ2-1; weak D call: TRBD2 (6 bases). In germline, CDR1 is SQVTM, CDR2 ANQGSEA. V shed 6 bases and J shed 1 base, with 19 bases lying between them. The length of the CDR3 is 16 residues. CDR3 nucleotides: TGCAGCGTACCCGGAAGTGGCGGGAATTCCTACAATGAGCAGTTCTTC. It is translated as CSVPGSGGNSYNEQFF.

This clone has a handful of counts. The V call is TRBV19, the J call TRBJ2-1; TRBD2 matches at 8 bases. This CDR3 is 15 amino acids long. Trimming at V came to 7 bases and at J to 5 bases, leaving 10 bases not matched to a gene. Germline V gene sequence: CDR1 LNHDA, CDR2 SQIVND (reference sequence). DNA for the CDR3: TGTGCCAGTAATCCGGGGGGGGGCTCTAACAATGAGCAGTTCTTC. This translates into CASNPGGGSNNEQFF.

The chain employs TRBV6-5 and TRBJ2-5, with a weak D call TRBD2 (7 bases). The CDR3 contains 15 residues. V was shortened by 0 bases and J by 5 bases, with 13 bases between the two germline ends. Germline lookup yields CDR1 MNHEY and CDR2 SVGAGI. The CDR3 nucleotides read TGTGCCAGCAGTTACTCTGAGGGGGGGGTGGAGACCCAGTACTTC. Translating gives CASSYSEGGVETQYF.

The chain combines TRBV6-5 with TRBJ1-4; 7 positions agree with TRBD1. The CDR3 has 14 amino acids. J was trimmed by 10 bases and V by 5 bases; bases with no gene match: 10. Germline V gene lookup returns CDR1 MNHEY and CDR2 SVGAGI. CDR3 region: CASSAGTVRRKLFF. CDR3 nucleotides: TGTGCCAGCAGTGCCGGGACAGTCCGTCGAAAACTGTTTTTT.

The CDR3: CASSFRGLDEKLFF. CDR3 in DNA: TGTGCCAGCAGCTTCAGGGGGTTGGATGAAAAACTGTTTTTT. The J gene is TRBJ1-4, the V gene TRBV5-5; 7 bases align to TRBD1. The CDR3 loop spans 14 amino acids. Per the germline V gene, CDR1 is SGHKS and CDR2 is YYEKEE (reference sequence). Losses at the gene ends were 2 bases for V and 6 bases for J; bases not matched to a gene: 4.

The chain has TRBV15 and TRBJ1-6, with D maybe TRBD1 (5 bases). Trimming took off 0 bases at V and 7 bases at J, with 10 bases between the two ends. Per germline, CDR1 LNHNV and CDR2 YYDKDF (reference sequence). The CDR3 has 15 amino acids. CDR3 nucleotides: TGTGCCACCAGCAGAGATGGCAGGGCCAATTCACCCCTCCACTTT. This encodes CATSRDGRANSPLHF.

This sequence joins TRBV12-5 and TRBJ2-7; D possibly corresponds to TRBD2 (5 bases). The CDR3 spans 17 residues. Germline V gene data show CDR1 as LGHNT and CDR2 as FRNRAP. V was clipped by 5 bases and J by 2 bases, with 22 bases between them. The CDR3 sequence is CASGPLGEGKAAYEQYF. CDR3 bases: TGTGCTAGTGGTCCCCTCGGAGAGGGAAAGGCTGCCTACGAGCAGTACTTC. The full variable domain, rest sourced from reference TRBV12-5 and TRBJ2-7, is DARVTQTPRHKVTEMGQEVTMRCQPILGHNTVFWYRQTMMQGLELLAYFRNRAPLDDSGMPKDRFSAEMPDATLATLKIQPSEPRDSAVYFCASGPLGEGKAAYEQYFGPGTRLTVT.

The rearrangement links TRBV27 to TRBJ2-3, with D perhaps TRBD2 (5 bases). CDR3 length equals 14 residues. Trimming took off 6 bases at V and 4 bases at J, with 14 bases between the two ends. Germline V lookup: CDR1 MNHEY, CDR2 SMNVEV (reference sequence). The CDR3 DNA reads TGTGCCAGCAGCTCAAAGGGAGTTGCAGATACGCAGTATTTT. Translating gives CASSSKGVADTQYF.

The CDR3 region is CASSLGGQGRYGYTF. The CDR3 DNA reads as TGTGCCAGCAGCTTGGGGGGACAGGGCCGCTATGGCTACACCTTC. V usage is TRBV5-4 and J usage is TRBJ1-2, with TRBD1 identical over 9 bases. The CDR3 is 15 amino acids. Germline-derived CDR1 and CDR2 are SGHNT and YYREEE (reference sequence). The ends lost 0 bases at V and 4 bases at J; junction bases unmatched: 4.

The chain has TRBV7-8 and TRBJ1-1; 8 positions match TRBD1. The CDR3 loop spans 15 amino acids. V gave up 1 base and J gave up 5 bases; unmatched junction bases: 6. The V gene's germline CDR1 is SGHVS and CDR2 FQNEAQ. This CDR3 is CASSLGQGASTEAFF. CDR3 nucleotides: TGTGCCAGCAGCTTAGGGCAGGGGGCATCTACTGAAGCTTTCTTT.

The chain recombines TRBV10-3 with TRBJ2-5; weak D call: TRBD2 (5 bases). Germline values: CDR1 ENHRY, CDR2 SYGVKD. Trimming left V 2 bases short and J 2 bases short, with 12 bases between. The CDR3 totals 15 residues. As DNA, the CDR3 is TGTGCCATCAGTGAGCGGGGTTTGTTTCAAGAGACCCAGTACTTC. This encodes CAISERGLFQETQYF.

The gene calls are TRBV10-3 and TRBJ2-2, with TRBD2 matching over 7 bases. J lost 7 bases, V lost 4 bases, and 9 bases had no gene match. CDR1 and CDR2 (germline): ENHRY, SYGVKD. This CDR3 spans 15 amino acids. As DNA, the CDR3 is TGTGCCATCAGTGTTACCGGGACTATGGGCGGGGAGCTGTTTTTT. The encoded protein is CAISVTGTMGGELFF.

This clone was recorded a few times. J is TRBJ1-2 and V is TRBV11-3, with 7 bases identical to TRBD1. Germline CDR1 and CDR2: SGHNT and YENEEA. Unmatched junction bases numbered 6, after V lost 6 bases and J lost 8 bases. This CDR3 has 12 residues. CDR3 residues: CASSQQGYGYTF. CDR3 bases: TGTGCCAGCAGTCAACAGGGGTACGGCTACACCTTC.

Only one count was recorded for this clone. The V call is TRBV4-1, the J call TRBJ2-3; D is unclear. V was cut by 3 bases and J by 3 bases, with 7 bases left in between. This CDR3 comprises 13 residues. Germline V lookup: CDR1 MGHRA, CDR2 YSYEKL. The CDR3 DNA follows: TGCGCCAGCAGCCATAGTTTTACAGATACGCAGTATTTT. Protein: CASSHSFTDTQYF.

This CDR3 reads CASSLSSGGSYEQYF. In nucleotides, the CDR3 is TGTGCCAGCAGCCTATCTAGCGGGGGATCCTACGAGCAGTACTTC. J is TRBJ2-7 and V is TRBV7-2; 10 positions agree with TRBD2. CDR3 length equals 15 residues. CDR1 and CDR2 (germline): SGHTA, FQGNSA. Losses at the gene ends were 5 bases for V and 1 base for J; bases not matched to a gene: 5.

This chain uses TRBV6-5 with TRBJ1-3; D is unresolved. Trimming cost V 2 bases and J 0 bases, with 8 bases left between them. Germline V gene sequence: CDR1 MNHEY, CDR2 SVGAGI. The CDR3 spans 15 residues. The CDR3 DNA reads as TGTGCCAGCAGTTACACCGGGAGCTCTGGAAACACCATATATTTT. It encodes CASSYTGSSGNTIYF.

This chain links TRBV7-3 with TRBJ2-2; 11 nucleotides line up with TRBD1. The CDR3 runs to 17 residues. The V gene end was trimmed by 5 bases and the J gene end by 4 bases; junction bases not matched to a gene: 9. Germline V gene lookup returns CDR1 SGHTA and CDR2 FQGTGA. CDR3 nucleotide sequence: TGTGCCAGCAGCCTCAACGGACAGGGGGCGAGCACCGGGGAGCTGTTTTTT. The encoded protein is CASSLNGQGASTGELFF.